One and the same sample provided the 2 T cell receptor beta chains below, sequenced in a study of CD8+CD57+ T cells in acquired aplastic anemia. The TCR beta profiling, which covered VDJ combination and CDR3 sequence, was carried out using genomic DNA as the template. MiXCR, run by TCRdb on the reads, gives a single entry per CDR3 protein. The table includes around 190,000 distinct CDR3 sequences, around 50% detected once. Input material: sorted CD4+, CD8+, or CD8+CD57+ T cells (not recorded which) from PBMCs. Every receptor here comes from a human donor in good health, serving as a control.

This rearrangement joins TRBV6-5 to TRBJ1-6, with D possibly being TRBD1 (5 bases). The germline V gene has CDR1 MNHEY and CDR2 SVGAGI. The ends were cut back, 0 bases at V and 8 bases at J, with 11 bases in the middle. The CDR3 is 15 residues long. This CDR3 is CASSYSGTGHSPLHF. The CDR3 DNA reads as TGTGCCAGCAGTTACTCGGGGACGGGCCATTCACCCCTCCACTTT.

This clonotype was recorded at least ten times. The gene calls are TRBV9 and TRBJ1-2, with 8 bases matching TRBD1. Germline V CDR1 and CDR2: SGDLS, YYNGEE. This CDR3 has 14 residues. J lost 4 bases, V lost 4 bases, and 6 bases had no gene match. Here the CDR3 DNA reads TGTGCCAGCAGCCCAAGACAGGGGACCTATGGCTACACCTTC. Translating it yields CASSPRQGTYGYTF. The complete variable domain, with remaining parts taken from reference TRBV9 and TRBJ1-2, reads DSGVTQTPKHLITATGQRVTLRCSPRSGDLSVYWYQQSLDQGLQFLIQYYNGEERAKGNILERFSAQQFPDLHSELNLSSLELGDSALYFCASSPRQGTYGYTFGSGTRLTVV.